Only a few counts were recorded for the clone carrying this T cell receptor (beta chain). Its specificity is unknown. V was pared by 0 bases and J by 7 bases, with 13 bases between. The V gene's germline CDR1 is SGHAT and CDR2 FQNNGV. This CDR3 is built from 14 residues. Amplification used 60 Vbeta primers and 13 Jbeta primers. TCRdb's table, derived via immunoSEQ multiplex PCR, lists solely in-frame clones and lacks some. The profile shows about 120,000 clones, about 70% of them singletons. This sample is part of a study of cytomegalovirus exposure and HLA in healthy donors. Study observations and caveats: With later analysis, a missense DCLRE1C variant became linked to TCR beta V- and J-gene trimming. Reports showed the classifier diagnosing cytomegalovirus status with high specificity and sensitivity. TCR beta chains numbering more than 150 were designated cytomegalovirus-associated.

The specimen was PBMCs. V and J are TRBV11-2 and TRBJ2-7; the D gene is possibly TRBD2 (5 bases). The TCR originated in a human donor in good health. The CDR3 nucleotides are TGTGCCAGCAGCTTAGATCGAGTTCGCGGGGAGCAGTACTTC. This codes for CASSLDRVRGEQYF. Complete variable domain (other parts from reference TRBV11-2 and TRBJ2-7): EAGVAQSPRYKIIEKRQSVAFWCNPISGHATLYWYQQILGQGPKLLIQFQNNGVVDDSQLPKDRFSAERLKGVDSTLKIQPAKLEDSAVYLCASSLDRVRGEQYFGPGTRLTVT.